Below are 20 T cell receptor beta chains sequenced from a single sample in a study of T cells after yellow fever vaccination. TCRdb reprocessed the 5' RACE reads with MiXCR, giving one entry per CDR3 protein. This table has approximately 180,000 distinct CDR3 sequences, roughly 6.2% appearing once. Sequencing used CD4+ T cells sorted from PBMCs, obtained on the day of the first yellow fever vaccination. These receptors were taken from a man between 18 and 29 years old who received the YFV17D yellow fever vaccine.

This clonotype was counted ten times or more. The rearrangement uses TRBV9 and TRBJ1-6; D is unclear. The ends were cut back, 4 bases at V and 0 bases at J, with 8 bases in the middle. The CDR3 runs 15 residues. The germline V gene encodes CDR1 SGDLS and CDR2 YYNGEE. The CDR3, as DNA: TGTGCCAGCAGCCCCAGGAGCTCCTATAATTCACCCCTCCACTTT. Protein sequence: CASSPRSSYNSPLHF.

The chain employs TRBV20-1 and TRBJ1-2, with D possibly being TRBD1 (5 bases). Per germline, CDR1 DFQATT and CDR2 SNEGSKA (reference sequence). The CDR3 sequence is 12 residues long. V was cut by 7 bases and J by 5 bases, with 14 bases left in between. Here the CDR3 DNA reads TGCAGTGTTGGGACGGCTACATATGGCTACACCTTC. The encoded protein is CSVGTATYGYTF.

This clonotype came up many times. The genes are TRBV15 and TRBJ2-5; a weak D match, TRBD1 (5 bases). The germline CDR1 and CDR2 sequences are LNHNV and YYDKDF (reference sequence). The CDR3 covers 14 residues. The ends were cut back, 3 bases at V and 1 base at J, with 9 bases in the middle. CDR3 sequence (DNA): TGTGCCACCAGCAGTCGTAGGGGCCAAGAGACCCAGTACTTC. This encodes CATSSRRGQETQYF.

This clonotype has at least ten counts. This rearrangement joins TRBV6-2 or TRBV6-3 to TRBJ2-7; the D is unclear. The CDR3 has 14 residues. The germline V gene has CDR1 MNHEY and CDR2 SVGEGT. V was pared by 0 bases and J by 1 base, with 7 bases between. The CDR3 DNA is TGTGCCAGCAGTTACTCGACGGTGTCCTACGAGCAGTACTTC. Its translation is CASSYSTVSYEQYF.

This clonotype was recorded at least ten times. The chain combines TRBV9 with TRBJ2-7; the D gene could be TRBD1 or TRBD2 (7 bases each). Trimming removed 0 bases from V and 4 bases from J, with 11 bases in between. The CDR3 covers 14 residues. Looked up from germline, CDR1 is SGDLS and CDR2 is YYNGEE. CDR3 in amino acids: CASSVGEGAYEQYF. For the CDR3, the DNA is TGTGCCAGCAGCGTAGGGGAGGGGGCATACGAGCAGTACTTC.

This clonotype occurred many times. The chain's CDR3 is CASIHPRVNTEAFF. CDR3 sequence (DNA): TGTGCCAGCATCCACCCGAGGGTGAACACTGAAGCTTTCTTT. The chain carries TRBV12-3 or TRBV12-4 and TRBJ1-1, with D hard to call. The CDR3 consists of 14 residues. V lost 7 bases and J 0 bases, leaving 12 bases between the germline ends.

This clonotype was observed at least ten times. The rearrangement joins TRBV2 to TRBJ2-3; the D gene could be TRBD1 or TRBD2 (6 bases each). Germline CDR1 SNHLY, CDR2 FYNNEI. The CDR3 consists of 13 residues. V shed 10 bases and J shed 3 bases, with 14 bases lying between them. CDR3 sequence (DNA): TGTGCCATAGGGGGGCCCGGGACAGATACGCAGTATTTT. Translation: CAIGGPGTDTQYF. Filled out from reference TRBV2 and TRBJ2-3, the complete variable domain reads EPEVTQTPSHQVTQMGQEVILRCVPISNHLYFYWYRQILGQKVEFLVSFYNNEISEKSEIFDDQFSVERPDGSNFTLKIRSTKLEDSAMYFCAIGGPGTDTQYFGPGTRLTVL.

This clonotype has a handful of counts. The V gene is TRBV6-1, the J gene TRBJ1-5; 8 bases fit TRBD1. CDR3 length: 16 amino acids. The germline CDR1 and CDR2 sequences are MNHNS and SASEGT. The V segment lost 5 bases and the J segment 5 bases; nucleotides outside the gene matches: 11. The DNA for the CDR3 is TGTGCCAGCAGTCCCCGGACAGGGCGTACGTATCAGCCCCAGCATTTT. It yields the protein CASSPRTGRTYQPQHF.

This clonotype was seen at least ten times. The CDR3, as DNA: TGTGCCAGCAGCAGTCTTGGGGCAGAGGTAGGAGATACGCAGTATTTT. Translating it yields CASSSLGAEVGDTQYF. This sequence joins TRBV5-8 and TRBJ2-3, with a weak D call TRBD1 (5 bases). V was pared by 4 bases and J by 5 bases, with 20 bases between. The germline gives CDR1 SGHTS, CDR2 YDEGEE. This CDR3 spans 16 amino acids.

This clonotype was seen ten or more times. The genes are TRBV5-1 and TRBJ2-1; TRBD2 might be the D (5 bases). This CDR3 is built from 17 residues. V was cut by 3 bases and J by 0 bases, with 16 bases left in between. Germline-derived CDR1 and CDR2 are SGHRS and YFSETQ. The CDR3, as DNA: TGCGCCAGCAGCTCCACGGCAGGCAGCGGCTCCTACAATGAGCAGTTCTTC. Translated, it gives CASSSTAGSGSYNEQFF.

This rearrangement joins TRBV11-2 to TRBJ2-1; TRBD1 might be the D (6 bases). The V gene lost 0 bases and the J gene lost 0 bases, with 15 bases spanning the gap. In germline, CDR1 is SGHAT, CDR2 FQNNGV. CDR3 length: 18 amino acids. CDR3 DNA: TGTGCCAGCAGCTTAGAAGGTACCGGGACAAGCTCCTACAATGAGCAGTTCTTC. It codes for CASSLEGTGTSSYNEQFF.

A few counts support this clonotype. This chain connects TRBV6-1 to TRBJ2-3; D remains unclear. Germline CDR1 and CDR2: MNHNS and SASEGT. The V gene lost 7 bases and the J gene lost 6 bases, with 20 bases spanning the gap. CDR3 length equals 15 residues. The CDR3 is CASKKGSTDPDTQYF. Here the CDR3 DNA reads TGTGCCAGCAAAAAAGGATCCACGGACCCTGATACGCAGTATTTT.

This clonotype showed up many times. The V gene is TRBV20-1, the J gene TRBJ2-7, with 7 bases that match TRBD1. The CDR3 is 12 amino acids. Germline lookup yields CDR1 DFQATT and CDR2 SNEGSKA (reference sequence). Unmatched junction bases numbered 8, after V lost 6 bases and J lost 6 bases. The CDR3 nucleotides read TGCAGTGCGAGACAGGGCTTGGTCGAGCAGTACGTC. Translating gives CSARQGLVEQYV.

This clonotype was observed at least ten times. The chain carries TRBV11-1 and TRBJ2-1; 9 bases match TRBD2. V shed 3 bases and J 7 bases; nucleotides not matched to a gene: 16. In germline, CDR1 is SGHAT, CDR2 FQDESV (reference sequence). This CDR3 contains 18 residues. The CDR3: CASSLTGRRLAGSNEQFF. CDR3 DNA sequence: TGTGCCAGCAGCTTGACGGGGAGGAGGCTAGCGGGGAGTAATGAGCAGTTCTTC.

This rearrangement joins TRBV20-1 to TRBJ2-7; 8 nucleotides line up with TRBD2. CDR1 is DFQATT and CDR2 is SNEGSKA in the germline V gene (reference sequence). CDR3 length: 14 residues. V trimming: 6 bases; J trimming: 2 bases; junction bases outside the gene matches: 9. Written as DNA, the CDR3 is TGCAGTGCGTCCCGGGGGGGCCGCACCTACGAGCAGTACGTC. It codes for CSASRGGRTYEQYV.

The chain's CDR3 is CASSSTFESPLHF. The CDR3 DNA sequence: TGTGCCAGCAGTTCCACGTTCGAATCACCCCTCCACTTT. This chain joins TRBV6-6 and TRBJ1-6; D is uncertain. Trimming cost V 4 bases and J 10 bases, with 11 bases left between them. CDR3 size: 13 residues. Germline V lookup: CDR1 MNHNY, CDR2 SVGAGI (reference sequence).

The chain combines TRBV10-3 with TRBJ2-7; 12 nucleotides line up with TRBD2. The V gene's germline CDR1 is ENHRY and CDR2 SYGVKD. The J segment lost 9 bases and the V segment lost 6 bases, leaving 12 bases of the junction unmatched. The CDR3 totals 15 residues. The CDR3 sequence: CAIRMTSGGPDGQYF. The CDR3 coding sequence is TGTGCCATCAGAATGACTAGCGGGGGCCCGGACGGGCAGTACTTC.

This clonotype was seen repeatedly, ten times or more. This chain links TRBV5-1 with TRBJ1-4, with D possibly being TRBD1 (6 bases). The CDR3 spans 15 residues. Trimming took 1 base from V and 12 from J, leaving 19 bases between them. Per the germline V gene, CDR1 is SGHRS and CDR2 is YFSETQ. In DNA, the CDR3 is TGCGCCAGCAGCTTGAGTGGACAGAGAACAAGTGAACTGTTTTTT. This codes for CASSLSGQRTSELFF. Supplemented by reference TRBV5-1 and TRBJ1-4, the full variable domain reads KAGVTQTPRYLIKTRGQQVTLSCSPISGHRSVSWYQQTPGQGLQFLFEYFSETQRNKGNFPGRFSGRQFSNSRSEMNVSTLELGDSALYLCASSLSGQRTSELFFGSGTQLSVL.

The chain carries TRBV5-1 and TRBJ1-6; possible D gene TRBD1, 6 bases. V was shortened by 0 bases and J by 7 bases, with 11 bases between the two germline ends. The CDR3 covers 15 residues. CDR1 is SGHRS and CDR2 is YFSETQ in the germline V gene. CDR3 protein: CASSLDRVTNSPLHF. For the CDR3, the DNA is TGCGCCAGCAGCTTGGACAGGGTAACGAATTCACCCCTCCACTTT.

Notes on this clonotype: One base away lies a much larger clone, so this may be a sequencing read error. This rearrangement joins TRBV7-3 to TRBJ2-3, with a tentative D call TRBD2 (6 bases). CDR1 and CDR2 from the germline V gene are SGHTA and FQGTGA. The CDR3 contains 17 residues. In nucleotides, the CDR3 is TGTGTCAGCAGCCCGCTTACGGGAGTCTCGAGCACAGATACGCAGTATTTT. The encoded protein is CVSSPLTGVSSTDTQYF.